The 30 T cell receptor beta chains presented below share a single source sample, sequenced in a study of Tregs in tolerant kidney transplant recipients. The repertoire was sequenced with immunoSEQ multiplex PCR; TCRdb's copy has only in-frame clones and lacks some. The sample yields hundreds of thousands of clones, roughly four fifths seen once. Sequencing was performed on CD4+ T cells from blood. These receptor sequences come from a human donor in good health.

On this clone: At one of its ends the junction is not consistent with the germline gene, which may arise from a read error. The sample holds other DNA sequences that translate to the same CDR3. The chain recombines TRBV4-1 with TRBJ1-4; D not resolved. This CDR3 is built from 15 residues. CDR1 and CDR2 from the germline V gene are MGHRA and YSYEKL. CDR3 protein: CASSQDWQINEKLFF. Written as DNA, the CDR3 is TGTGCCAGCAGCCAAGATTGGCAGATTAATGAAAAACTGTTTTTT.

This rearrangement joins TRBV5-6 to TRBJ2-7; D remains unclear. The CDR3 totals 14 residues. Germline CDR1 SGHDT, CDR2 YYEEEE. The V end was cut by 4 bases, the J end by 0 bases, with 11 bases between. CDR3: CASSADVSSYEQYF. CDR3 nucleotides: TGTGCCAGCAGCGCGGACGTTAGCTCCTACGAGCAGTACTTC.

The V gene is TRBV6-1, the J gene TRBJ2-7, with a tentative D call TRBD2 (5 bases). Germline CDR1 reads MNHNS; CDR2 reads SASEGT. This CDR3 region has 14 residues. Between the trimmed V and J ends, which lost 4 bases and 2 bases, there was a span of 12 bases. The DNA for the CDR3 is TGTGCCAGCAGTGGTGGCGGACTGACCTACGAGCAGTACTTC. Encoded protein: CASSGGGLTYEQYF.

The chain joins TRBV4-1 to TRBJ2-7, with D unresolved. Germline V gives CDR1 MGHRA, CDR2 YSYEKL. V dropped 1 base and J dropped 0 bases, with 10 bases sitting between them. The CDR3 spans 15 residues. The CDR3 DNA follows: TGCGCCAGCAGCCAAGTGTACCTGAGCTCCTACGAGCAGTACTTC. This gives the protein CASSQVYLSSYEQYF.

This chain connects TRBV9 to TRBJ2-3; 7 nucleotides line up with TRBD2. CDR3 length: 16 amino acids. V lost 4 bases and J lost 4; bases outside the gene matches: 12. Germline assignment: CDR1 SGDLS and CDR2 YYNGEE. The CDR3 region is CASSPWGGSLPDTQYF. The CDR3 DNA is TGTGCCAGCAGCCCGTGGGGGGGATCCCTCCCAGATACGCAGTATTTT. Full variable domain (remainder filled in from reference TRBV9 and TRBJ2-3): DSGVTQTPKHLITATGQRVTLRCSPRSGDLSVYWYQQSLDQGLQFLIQYYNGEERAKGNILERFSAQQFPDLHSELNLSSLELGDSALYFCASSPWGGSLPDTQYFGPGTRLTVL.

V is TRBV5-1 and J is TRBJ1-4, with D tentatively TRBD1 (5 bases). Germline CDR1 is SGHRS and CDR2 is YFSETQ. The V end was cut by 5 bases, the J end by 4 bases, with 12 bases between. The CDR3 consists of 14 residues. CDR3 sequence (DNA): TGCGCCAGCAGTCTGCGGGGGGATAATGAAAAACTGTTTTTT. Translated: CASSLRGDNEKLFF.

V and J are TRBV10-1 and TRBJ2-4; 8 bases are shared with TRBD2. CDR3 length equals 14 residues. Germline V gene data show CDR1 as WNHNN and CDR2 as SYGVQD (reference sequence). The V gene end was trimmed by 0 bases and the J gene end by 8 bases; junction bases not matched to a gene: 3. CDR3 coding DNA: TGCGCCAGCAGTGAGTCGACGGGGGGGCACATTCAGTACTTC. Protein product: CASSESTGGHIQYF.

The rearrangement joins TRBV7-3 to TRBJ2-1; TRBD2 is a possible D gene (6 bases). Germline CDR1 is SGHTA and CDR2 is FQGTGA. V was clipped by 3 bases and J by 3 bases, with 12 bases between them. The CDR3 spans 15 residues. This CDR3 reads CASSFAGLDYNEQFF. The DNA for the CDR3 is TGTGCCAGCAGCTTTGCGGGGTTGGACTACAATGAGCAGTTCTTC.

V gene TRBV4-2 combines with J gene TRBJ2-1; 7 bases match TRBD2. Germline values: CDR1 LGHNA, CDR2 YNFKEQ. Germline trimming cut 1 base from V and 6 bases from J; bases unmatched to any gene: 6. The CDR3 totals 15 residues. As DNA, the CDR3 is TGTGCCAGCAGCCAAGGGAGGGGCGGGAGCAATGAGCAGTTCTTC. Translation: CASSQGRGGSNEQFF.

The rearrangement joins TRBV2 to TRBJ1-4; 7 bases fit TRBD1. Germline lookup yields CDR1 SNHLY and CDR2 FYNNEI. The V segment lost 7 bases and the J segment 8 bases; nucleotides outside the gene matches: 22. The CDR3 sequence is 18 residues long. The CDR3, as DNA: TGTGCCAGCATAGGCTTACAGGGGAAAGGACGGCTAATCGAAAAACTGTTTTTT. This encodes CASIGLQGKGRLIEKLFF.

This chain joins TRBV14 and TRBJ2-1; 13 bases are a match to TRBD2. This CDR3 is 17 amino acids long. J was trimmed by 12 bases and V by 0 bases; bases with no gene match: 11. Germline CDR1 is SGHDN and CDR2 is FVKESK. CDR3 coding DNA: TGTGCCAGCAGCCAAGATACGGGACTAGCGGGGATGTTGCGGCAGTTCTTC. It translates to CASSQDTGLAGMLRQFF. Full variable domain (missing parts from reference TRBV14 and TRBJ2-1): EAGVTQFPSHSVIEKGQTVTLRCDPISGHDNLYWYRRVMGKEIKFLLHFVKESKQDESGMPNNRFLAERTGGTYSTLKVQPAELEDSGVYFCASSQDTGLAGMLRQFFGPGTRLTVL.

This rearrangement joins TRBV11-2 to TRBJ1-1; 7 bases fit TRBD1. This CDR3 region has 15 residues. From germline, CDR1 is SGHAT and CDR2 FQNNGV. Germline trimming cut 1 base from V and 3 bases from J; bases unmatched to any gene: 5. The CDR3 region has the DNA TGTGCCAGCAGCTTAGGACAGGGATGGGACACTGAAGCTTTCTTT. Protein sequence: CASSLGQGWDTEAFF.

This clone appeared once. The CDR3 bases are TGTGCCAGCAGCCAGGGGGGGCGCGAGCAGTACTTC. This sequence encodes CASSQGGREQYF. The chain is built from TRBV28 and TRBJ2-7; perhaps D is TRBD1 or TRBD2 (7 bases each). Germline CDR1 and CDR2: MDHEN and SYDVKM. With 6 bases removed from V and 6 bases from J, the gap between germline ends came to 12 bases. The CDR3 has 12 amino acids.

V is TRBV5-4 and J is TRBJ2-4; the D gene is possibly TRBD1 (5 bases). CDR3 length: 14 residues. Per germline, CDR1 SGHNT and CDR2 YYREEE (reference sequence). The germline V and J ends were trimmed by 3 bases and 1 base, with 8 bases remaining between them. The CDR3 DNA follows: TGTGCCAGCAGCTCCCCAGGGGCCAAAAACATTCAGTACTTC. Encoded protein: CASSSPGAKNIQYF. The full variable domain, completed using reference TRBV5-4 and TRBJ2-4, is ETGVTQSPTHLIKTRGQQVTLRCSSQSGHNTVSWYQQALGQGPQFIFQYYREEENGRGNFPPRFSGLQFPNYSSELNVNALELDDSALYLCASSSPGAKNIQYFGAGTRLSVL.

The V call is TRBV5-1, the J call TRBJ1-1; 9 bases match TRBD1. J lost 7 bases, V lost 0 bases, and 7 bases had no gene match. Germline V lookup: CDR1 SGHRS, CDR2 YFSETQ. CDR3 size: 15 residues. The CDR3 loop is CASSLGGQGEDEAFF. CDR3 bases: TGCGCCAGCAGCTTGGGGGGACAGGGTGAGGATGAAGCTTTCTTT. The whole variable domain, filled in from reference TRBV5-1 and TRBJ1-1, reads KAGVTQTPRYLIKTRGQQVTLSCSPISGHRSVSWYQQTPGQGLQFLFEYFSETQRNKGNFPGRFSGRQFSNSRSEMNVSTLELGDSALYLCASSLGGQGEDEAFFGQGTRLTVV.

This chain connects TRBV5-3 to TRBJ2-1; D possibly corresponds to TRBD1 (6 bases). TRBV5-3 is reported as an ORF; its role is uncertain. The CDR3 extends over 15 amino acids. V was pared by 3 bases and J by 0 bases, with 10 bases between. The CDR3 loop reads CARSCSGVSYNEQFF. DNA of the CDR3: TGTGCCAGAAGCTGCTCAGGGGTCTCCTACAATGAGCAGTTCTTC.

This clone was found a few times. CDR3 in DNA: TGTGCCAGCAGTTACTCGGGCGGCCTGGGGGAAGCTTTCTTT. It yields the protein CASSYSGGLGEAFF. The V call is TRBV6-5, the J call TRBJ1-1; D unclear. V was pared by 0 bases and J by 8 bases, with 13 bases between. CDR3 length: 14 amino acids. Germline V gene lookup returns CDR1 MNHEY and CDR2 SVGAGI.

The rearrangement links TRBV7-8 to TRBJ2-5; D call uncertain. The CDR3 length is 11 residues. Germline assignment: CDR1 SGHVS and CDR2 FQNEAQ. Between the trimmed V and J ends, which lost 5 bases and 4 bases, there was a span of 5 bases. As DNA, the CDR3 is TGTGCCAGCAGCCAAGGAGAGACCCAGTACTTC. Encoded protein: CASSQGETQYF.

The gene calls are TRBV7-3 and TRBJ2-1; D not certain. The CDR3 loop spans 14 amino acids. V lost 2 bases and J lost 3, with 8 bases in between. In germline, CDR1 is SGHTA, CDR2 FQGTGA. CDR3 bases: TGTGCCAGCAGCTTATCGACTGACTACAATGAGCAGTTCTTC. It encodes CASSLSTDYNEQFF.

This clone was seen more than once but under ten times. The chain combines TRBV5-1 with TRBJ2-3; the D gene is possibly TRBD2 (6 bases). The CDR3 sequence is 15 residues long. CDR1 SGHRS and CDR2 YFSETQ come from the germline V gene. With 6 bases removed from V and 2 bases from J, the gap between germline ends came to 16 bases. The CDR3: CASNGGTLTTDTQYF. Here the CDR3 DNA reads TGCGCCAGCAACGGAGGGACCCTGACCACAGATACGCAGTATTTT.

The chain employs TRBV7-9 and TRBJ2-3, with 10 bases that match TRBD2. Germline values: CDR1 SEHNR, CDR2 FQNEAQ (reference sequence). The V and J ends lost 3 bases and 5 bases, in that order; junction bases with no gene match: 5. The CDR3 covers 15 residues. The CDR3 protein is CASSFPGLALDTQYF. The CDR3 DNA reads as TGTGCCAGCAGCTTTCCGGGACTAGCGCTAGATACGCAGTATTTT.

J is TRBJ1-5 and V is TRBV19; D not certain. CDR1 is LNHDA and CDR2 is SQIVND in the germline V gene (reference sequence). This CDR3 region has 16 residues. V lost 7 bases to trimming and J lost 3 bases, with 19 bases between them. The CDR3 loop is CASTISPPRHNQPQHF. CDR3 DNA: TGTGCCAGTACCATATCCCCGCCCCGACACAATCAGCCCCAGCATTTT.

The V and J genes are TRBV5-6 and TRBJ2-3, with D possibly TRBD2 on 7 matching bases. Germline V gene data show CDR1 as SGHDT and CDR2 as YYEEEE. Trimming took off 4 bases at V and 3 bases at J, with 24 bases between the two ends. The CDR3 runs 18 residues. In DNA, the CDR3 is TGTGCCAGCAGCCCGGGACTACCGGGGGCTACGAGTACAGATACGCAGTATTTT. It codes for CASSPGLPGATSTDTQYF.

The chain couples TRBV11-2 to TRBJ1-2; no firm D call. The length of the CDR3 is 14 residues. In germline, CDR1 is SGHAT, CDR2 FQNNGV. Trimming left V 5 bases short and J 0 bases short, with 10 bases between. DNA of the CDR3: TGTGCCAGCAGCACACGGACGGCTAACTATGGCTACACCTTC. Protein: CASSTRTANYGYTF.

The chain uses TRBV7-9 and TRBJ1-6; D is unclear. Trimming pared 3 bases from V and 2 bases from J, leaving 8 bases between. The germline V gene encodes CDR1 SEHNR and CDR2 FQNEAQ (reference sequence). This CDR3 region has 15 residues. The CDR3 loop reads CASSFTGAYNSPLHF. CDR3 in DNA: TGTGCCAGCAGCTTCACCGGGGCCTATAATTCACCCCTCCACTTT.

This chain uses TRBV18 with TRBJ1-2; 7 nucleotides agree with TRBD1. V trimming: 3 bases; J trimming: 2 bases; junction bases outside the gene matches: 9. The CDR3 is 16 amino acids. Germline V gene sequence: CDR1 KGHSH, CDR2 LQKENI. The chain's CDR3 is CASSPNRDRGNYGYTF. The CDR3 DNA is TGTGCCAGCTCACCGAACCGGGACAGAGGAAACTATGGCTACACCTTC.

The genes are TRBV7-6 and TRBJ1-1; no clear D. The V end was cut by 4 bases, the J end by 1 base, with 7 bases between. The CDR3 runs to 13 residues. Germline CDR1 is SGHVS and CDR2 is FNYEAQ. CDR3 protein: CASSWTSNTEAFF. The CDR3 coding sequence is TGTGCCAGCAGCTGGACTTCGAACACTGAAGCTTTCTTT.

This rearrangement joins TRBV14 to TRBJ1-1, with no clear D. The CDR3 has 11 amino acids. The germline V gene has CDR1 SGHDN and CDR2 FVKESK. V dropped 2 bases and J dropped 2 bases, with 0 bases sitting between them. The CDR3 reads CASSQNTEAFF. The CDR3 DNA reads TGTGCCAGCAGCCAAAACACTGAAGCTTTCTTT. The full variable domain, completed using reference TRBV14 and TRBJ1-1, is EAGVTQFPSHSVIEKGQTVTLRCDPISGHDNLYWYRRVMGKEIKFLLHFVKESKQDESGMPNNRFLAERTGGTYSTLKVQPAELEDSGVYFCASSQNTEAFFGQGTRLTVV.

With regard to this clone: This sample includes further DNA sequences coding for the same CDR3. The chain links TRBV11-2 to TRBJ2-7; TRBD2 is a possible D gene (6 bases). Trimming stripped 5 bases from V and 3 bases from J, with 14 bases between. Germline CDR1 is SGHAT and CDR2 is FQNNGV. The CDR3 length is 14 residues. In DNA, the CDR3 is TGTGCCAGCAGCCCCTCCGGGGGAGTCTACGAGCAGTACTTC. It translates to CASSPSGGVYEQYF.

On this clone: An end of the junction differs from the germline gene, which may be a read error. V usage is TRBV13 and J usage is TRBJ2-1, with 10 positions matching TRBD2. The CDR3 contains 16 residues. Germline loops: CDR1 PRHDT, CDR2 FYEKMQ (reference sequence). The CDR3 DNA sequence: TGTGCCAGCAGCGCCTTGACTAGCGGGTCCTTCAATGAGCAGTTCTTC. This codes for CASSALTSGSFNEQFF.